This is a list of T cell receptor beta chains from one sample in a study of beta chain features in type 1 diabetes. This table comes from immunoSEQ multiplex PCR, and its TCRdb copy is limited to in-frame clones, with some not included. Among about 210,000 clones listed, about 11% were seen once. The specimen was central memory CD4+ T cells from blood. These receptors came from a man younger than 35 in good health. Both conserved end residues are part of each CDR3. Each record gives: D gene, J gene, V gene, CDR3 length, clone size, CDR3 DNA, CDR3 protein. A D gene is named only where the DNA matches it firmly. Part of the rows lack a size; the others show once, few, many or a class for expanded clones.

-	TRBJ1-3	TRBV11-2	17	-	TGTGCCAGCAGCATCAACAATCGAGGTGACTCTGGAAACACCATATATTTT	CASSINNRGDSGNTIYF
-	TRBJ2-7	TRBV4-2	15	-	TGTGCCAGCAGCTTGGATGCTTCCAGCTCCTACGAGCAGTACTTC	CASSLDASSSYEQYF
TRBD2	TRBJ2-1	TRBV7-2	16	few	TGTGCCAGCAGTTACCTCGCTAGCGGGAGCTACAATGAGCAGTTCTTC	CASSYLASGSYNEQFF
-	TRBJ2-3	TRBV7-2	13	few	TGTGCCAGCAGCTTAATAAGGGCAGATACGCAGTATTTT	CASSLIRADTQYF
TRBD2	TRBJ2-2	TRBV5-1	16	-	TGCGCCAGCAGTGGGACTAGCGCTGCGAACACCGGGGAGCTGTTTTTT	CASSGTSAANTGELFF
-	TRBJ1-1	TRBV7-3	13	few	TGTGCCAGCAGCCCCACAGGGAACACTGAAGCTTTCTTT	CASSPTGNTEAFF
-	TRBJ2-1	TRBV14	16	few	TGTGCCAGCAGCCAAAAGGGAATCGGTATTTTCAATGAGCAGTTCTTC	CASSQKGIGIFNEQFF
TRBD1	TRBJ1-1	TRBV4-1	14	-	TGCGCCAGCAGCCAGGCGGACAGGGAGACTGAAGCTTTCTTT	CASSQADRETEAFF
TRBD1	TRBJ1-5	TRBV7-8	15	-	TGTGCCAGCAGCTTACCGGGACAGAGCAATCAGCCCCAGCATTTT	CASSLPGQSNQPQHF
-	TRBJ2-5	TRBV29-1	12	few	TGCAGCGCCACCGACTGGAAGGAGACCCAGTACTTC	CSATDWKETQYF